Listed here is a single T cell receptor beta chain. V was pared by 5 bases and J by 9 bases, with 8 bases of the junction left unmatched. The CDR3 is 13 residues long. The germline V gene has CDR1 MNHEY and CDR2 SMNVEV (reference sequence). In the original processing: Reference gene primer amplification gave estimated nucleated cell counts. Data came from immunoSEQ multiplex PCR; TCRdb stores just in-frame clones and leaves some out. That table furnishes V, J and clone size, whereas the DNA furnished D and trimming. This table holds 150,000 or so clones, about 83% found once. This sample is drawn from a study of blood T cell repertoires in COVID-19. Study-level background: COVID-19 samples from acute and convalescent phases originated in the United States, Italy and Spain. Nucleic acid was either cDNA or gDNA, and it came from T cells, B-cell-depleted T cells, or PBMCs.

The chain couples TRBV27 to TRBJ2-7; 9 bases are shared with TRBD1. The sequencing input was peripheral blood. The TCR originated in a human donor in a cohort sampled during active COVID-19. The CDR3 loop is CASSPGQGGRQYF. As DNA, the CDR3 is TGTGCCAGCAGTCCGGGACAGGGCGGAAGGCAGTACTTC.